The following is a T cell receptor (beta chain) sequence with its context. Its antigen is currently unknown. This specimen comes from a study of OX40 agonist ivuxolimab in advanced cancers. For the study at large: The patients received ivuxolimab by intravenous route every 2 weeks at 0.01 to 10 mg/kg. Anti-PD-1, anti-PD-L1 or anti-CTLA-4 therapy given earlier was allowed, and 30% to 45% had some.

Germline CDR1 and CDR2: MDHEN and SYDVKM. This CDR3 has 15 residues. The V and J ends lost 6 bases and 1 base, in that order; junction bases with no gene match: 3. Broader study findings: The study did not work out the antigen specificity of the expanded peripheral T cells.

Assay: immunoSEQ multiplex PCR; the TCRdb copy retains only in-frame clones and omits some. Of about 71,000 clones in the sample, about 84% were seen once. The TCR originated in an adult with an advanced solid tumor such as melanoma, head and neck, liver or kidney cancer. The chain is built from TRBV28 and TRBJ2-3, with 11 bases that match TRBD2. The sequencing used CD4+ or CD8+ T cells sorted from blood, collected in a trial of the OX40 agonist ivuxolimab. The CDR3 DNA is TGTGCCAGCAGCCTTAGCGGGGGGGGCACAGATACGCAGTATTTT. Encoded protein: CASSLSGGGTDTQYF.